This T cell receptor (beta chain) was identified in a study of CD8 T cells in Susac syndrome. Trimming cost V 3 bases and J 5 bases, with 18 bases left between them. The CDR3 totals 17 residues. The germline V gene encodes CDR1 KGHDR and CDR2 SFDVKD. Notes on the study in general: The authors acknowledged that the study's TCR sequencing and HLA analysis involved relatively few individuals.

Reverse transcription of 0.5 to 1 ug RNA used random hexamers. It was immunoSEQ multiplex PCR that amplified TCR beta CDR3 across 54 Vbeta and 13 Jbeta. TCRdb ran MiXCR on the immunoSEQ multiplex PCR reads and lists one entry per CDR3 protein. Among tens of thousands of distinct CDR3 sequences, under 95% were seen once, and the ten largest hold almost 0.55%. Turning to this clonotype: Its antigen is unknown.

In blood CD8+ and CD4+ T cells, TCR beta underwent sequencing. CD8+ and CD4+ T cells were negatively isolated; TEMRA cells were FACS-enriched. The genes are TRBV24-1 and TRBJ2-2; D is possibly TRBD2 (6 bases). This receptor was obtained from a human donor in good health. Specimen: CD8+ T cells from PBMCs. The chain's CDR3 is CATSDRRERLGTGELFF. CDR3 sequence (DNA): TGTGCCACCAGTGATCGGAGGGAGAGGCTGGGGACCGGGGAGCTGTTTTTT.